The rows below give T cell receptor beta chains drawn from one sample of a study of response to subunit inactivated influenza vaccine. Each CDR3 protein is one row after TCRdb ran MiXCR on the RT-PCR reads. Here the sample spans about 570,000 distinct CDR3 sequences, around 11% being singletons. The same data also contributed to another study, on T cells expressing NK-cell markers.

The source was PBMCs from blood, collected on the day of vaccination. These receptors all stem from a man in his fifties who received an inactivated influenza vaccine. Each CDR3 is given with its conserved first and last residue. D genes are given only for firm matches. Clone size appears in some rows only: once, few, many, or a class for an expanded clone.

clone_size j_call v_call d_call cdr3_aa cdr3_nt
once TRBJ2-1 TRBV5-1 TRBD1 CASRPGQGLGYNEQFF TGCGCCAGCCGTCCCGGACAGGGGCTGGGCTACAATGAGCAGTTCTTC
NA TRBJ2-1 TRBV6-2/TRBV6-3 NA CASSYGRTVVGNEQFF TGTGCCAGCAGTTACGGCAGGACTGTCGTAGGAAATGAGCAGTTCTTC
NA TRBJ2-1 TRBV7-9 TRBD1 CASSPRGDRGPYNEQFF TGTGCCAGCAGCCCACGAGGGGACAGGGGGCCCTACAATGAGCAGTTCTTC
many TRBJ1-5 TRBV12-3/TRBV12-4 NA CASSLTGQPQHF TGTGCCAGCAGTTTAACGGGTCAGCCCCAGCATTTT
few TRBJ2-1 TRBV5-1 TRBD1 CASSPGTGGPYNEQFF TGCGCCAGCAGCCCCGGGACAGGGGGACCCTACAATGAGCAGTTCTTC
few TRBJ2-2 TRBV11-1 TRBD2 CASSIRRGLAPNTGELFF TGTGCCAGCAGCATACGGCGAGGACTAGCGCCGAACACCGGGGAGCTGTTTTTT
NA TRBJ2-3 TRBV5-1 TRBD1 CASSLSVQGADTQYF TGCGCCAGCAGCTTGAGCGTACAGGGGGCGGATACGCAGTATTTT
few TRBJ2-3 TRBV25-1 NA CASSARVDTQYF TGTGCCAGCAGTGCACGGGTGGATACGCAGTATTTT
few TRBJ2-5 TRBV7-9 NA CASSYRDWPAQETQYF TGTGCCAGCAGCTACCGGGACTGGCCTGCGCAAGAGACCCAGTACTTC
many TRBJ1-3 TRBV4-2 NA CASSQSEARNTIYF TGTGCCAGCAGCCAATCCGAGGCCCGAAACACCATATATTTT
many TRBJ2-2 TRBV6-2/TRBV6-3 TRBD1 CASRGTGTGELFF TGTGCCAGCCGAGGGACAGGGACCGGGGAGCTGTTTTTT
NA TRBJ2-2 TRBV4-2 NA CASSQESPIAVNTGELFF TGTGCCAGCAGCCAAGAGAGCCCAATAGCTGTTAACACCGGGGAGCTGTTTTTT
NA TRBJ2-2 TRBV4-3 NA CASSQVGAGELFF TGCGCCAGCAGCCAAGTGGGGGCCGGGGAGCTGTTTTTT
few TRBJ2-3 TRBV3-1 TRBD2 CASSQGLAGRSVTQYF TGTGCCAGCAGCCAAGGACTAGCGGGACGTTCAGTTACGCAGTATTTT
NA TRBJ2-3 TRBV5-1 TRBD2 CASSRLAGAGTDTQYF TGCGCCAGCAGCAGGTTAGCGGGAGCGGGGACAGATACGCAGTATTTT
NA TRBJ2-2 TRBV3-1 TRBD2 CASSQRDYQNTGELFF TGTGCCAGCAGCCAAAGGGACTACCAGAACACCGGGGAGCTGTTTTTT
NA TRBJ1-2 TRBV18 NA CASSPDHNYGYTF TGTGCCAGCTCACCAGACCATAACTATGGCTACACCTTC
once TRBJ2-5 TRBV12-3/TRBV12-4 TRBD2 CASRAGESSVETQYF TGTGCCAGCAGGGCGGGGGAGTCCTCCGTCGAGACCCAGTACTTC
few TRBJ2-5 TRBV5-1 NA CASSPIVAGKETQYF TGCGCCAGCAGCCCCATCGTCGCAGGAAAAGAGACCCAGTACTTC
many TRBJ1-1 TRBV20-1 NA CSASVGPMNTEAFF TGCAGTGCTAGCGTAGGACCTATGAACACTGAAGCTTTCTTT
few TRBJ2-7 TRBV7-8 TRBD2 CASSLGRTGGIYEQYF TGTGCCAGCAGCTTAGGAAGGACGGGGGGGATCTACGAGCAGTACTTC
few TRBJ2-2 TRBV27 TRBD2 CASRKGLAGGLTGELFF TGTGCCAGCAGGAAAGGACTAGCGGGAGGTTTGACCGGGGAGCTGTTTTTT
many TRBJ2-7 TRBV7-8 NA CASSYNPGVAAHEQYF TGTGCCAGCAGCTATAACCCCGGGGTAGCCGCCCACGAGCAGTACTTC
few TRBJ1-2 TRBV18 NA CASSHSTGSYGYTF TGTGCCAGCTCACACTCCACAGGCTCCTATGGCTACACCTTC
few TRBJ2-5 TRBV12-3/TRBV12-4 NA CASSTTGPGETQYF TGTGCCAGCAGTACCACAGGGCCAGGGGAGACCCAGTACTTC
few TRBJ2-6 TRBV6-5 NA CASSYWKAGANVLTF TGTGCCAGCAGTTACTGGAAAGCTGGGGCCAACGTCCTGACTTTC
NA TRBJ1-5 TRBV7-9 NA CASSLAGSSRGQPQHF TGTGCCAGCAGCTTAGCCGGGTCTTCCCGGGGTCAGCCCCAGCATTTT
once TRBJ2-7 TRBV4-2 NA CASSQGGSPPYEQYF TGTGCCAGCAGCCAAGGGGGGTCCCCTCCTTACGAGCAGTACTTC
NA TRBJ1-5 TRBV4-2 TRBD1 CASSQDRQGANNQPQHF TGTGCCAGCAGCCAAGATAGGCAGGGGGCTAACAATCAGCCCCAGCATTTT
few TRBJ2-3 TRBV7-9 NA CALLGLTDTQYF TGTGCCTTACTCGGCCTCACAGATACGCAGTATTTT
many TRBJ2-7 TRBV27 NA CASSLSEGVYEQYF TGTGCCAGCAGTTTATCGGAGGGGGTCTACGAGCAGTACTTC
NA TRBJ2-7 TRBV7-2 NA CASSLATLGGEQYF TGTGCCAGCAGCTTAGCGACTCTAGGAGGCGAGCAGTACTTC
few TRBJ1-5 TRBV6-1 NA CASSPFTGTNQPQHF TGTGCCAGCAGTCCTTTTACAGGGACGAATCAGCCCCAGCATTTT
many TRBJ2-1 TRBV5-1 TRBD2 CATRGLAGSYNEQFF TGCGCCACGAGAGGACTAGCGGGGTCCTACAATGAGCAGTTCTTC
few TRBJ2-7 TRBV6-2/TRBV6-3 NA CASSWLRNSYEQYF TGTGCCAGCAGCTGGCTCCGCAACTCCTACGAGCAGTACTTC
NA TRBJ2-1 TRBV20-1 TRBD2 CRVGRANEQFF TGCAGGGTCGGGAGGGCCAATGAGCAGTTCTTC
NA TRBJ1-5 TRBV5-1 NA CASSLAGSFSNQPQHF TGCGCCAGCAGCTTGGCGGGCAGCTTCAGCAATCAGCCCCAGCATTTT
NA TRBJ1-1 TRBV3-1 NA CASSQTRVNTEAFF TGTGCCAGCAGCCAAACCCGGGTGAACACTGAAGCTTTCTTT
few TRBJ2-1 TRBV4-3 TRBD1 CASSQTGGTYEQFF TGCGCCAGCAGCCAGACAGGGGGCACGTATGAGCAGTTCTTC
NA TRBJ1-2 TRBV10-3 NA CAIRPGTPDNGYTF TGTGCCATCAGGCCCGGGACTCCGGATAATGGCTACACCTTC
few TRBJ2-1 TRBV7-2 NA CASSLTGGPNEQFF TGTGCCAGCAGCTTAACGGGGGGCCCCAATGAGCAGTTCTTC
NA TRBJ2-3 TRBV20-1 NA CSARDFQGSTDTQYF TGCAGTGCTAGAGATTTCCAGGGGTCGACAGATACGCAGTATTTT
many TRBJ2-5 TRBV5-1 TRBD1 CASTGEQETQYF TGCGCCAGTACAGGGGAACAAGAGACCCAGTACTTC
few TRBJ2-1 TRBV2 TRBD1 CASSIRPGQGRYNEQFF TGTGCCAGCAGTATACGGCCGGGACAGGGGAGGTACAATGAGCAGTTCTTC
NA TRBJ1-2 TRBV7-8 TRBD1 CASSQYSGGLGGYTF TGTGCCAGCAGCCAATATTCAGGGGGCCTTGGCGGCTACACCTTC
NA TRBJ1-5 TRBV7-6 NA CASSPAEGWSQPQHF TGTGCCAGCAGCCCGGCGGAGGGGTGGAGTCAGCCCCAGCATTTT
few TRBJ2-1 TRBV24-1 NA CATSDFGSSGEQFF TGTGCCACCAGTGATTTCGGGAGCTCGGGTGAGCAGTTCTTC